This record concerns one T cell receptor (beta chain) sequence. The target of this receptor is not known. The record has no base qualities; no much larger clone is one base away. From the cysteine up to the phenylalanine, the CDR3 has a length of 15 residues. The DNA shown is the 45-base CDR3, in frame from base 1. CDR1 and CDR2 were assigned from the germline V gene (reference sequence) as SEHNR and FQNEAQ. V loses 0 bases, J loses 1 base, and the germline ends lie 9 bases apart. The sample is drawn from a study of blood T cell repertoires in COVID-19 (dated by TCRdb to 2019 to 2021). Regarding the study in general: Samples from collaborators originated in the United States, Italy and Spain and spanned both the acute and convalescent phases of COVID-19. The prospective study material was composed of cDNA or gDNA derived from T cells, B-cell-depleted T cells, or PBMCs. The dataset comprised deeply sampled blood TCRbeta repertoires from subjects exposed to, actively infected with, or recovered from COVID-19. The repertoires were released in a freely available public database intended as a resource for research on the immune response to SARS-CoV-2. The samples were drawn from the first 160 participants of the ongoing ImmuneRACE study and from about 1,200 subjects provided by 6 global collaborators. Nearly every sample came with metadata listing a de-identified subject ID, COVID-19 status, age in years and sex. Where HLA class I and class II types were available, the types were taken from metadata supplied by the sample provider, not from assay-based typing.

In Seattle, one collaborating source enrolled patients while the infection was active and tracked those patients longitudinally over the course of disease. The collaborating institutions used their own protocols to collect whole blood in K2EDTA tubes. For TCRbeta analysis, collaborators shipped samples in one of three forms: frozen whole blood, isolated PBMCs, or DNA extracted from either of those sample types. On the study overall, not on this receptor specifically: How much clinical and demographic metadata was included differed by source and by participant, and the metadata was provided uncurated.

The immunoSEQ Assay, a bias-controlled multiplex PCR, was used to amplify TCRbeta CDR3 regions from genomic DNA. Turning to the authors' computational methods: The number of nucleated cells in each sample was estimated by amplification of reference gene primers within the assay. To quantify the absolute abundance of each unique TCRbeta CDR3 rearrangement, sequence reads were collapsed and filtered. For each sample, productive Simpson clonality was calculated as the square root of Simpson's diversity index across productive rearrangements. Not all clones reach the TCRdb copy of this immuneACCESS table, which keeps in-frame sequences only. Checked studies attribute under half of the gap to unresolved V genes and leave the rest unexplained. That table gives V, J and clone size, and the DNA gave D and trimming. The sample data list 200,000 to 250,000 clones, and around 89% of these were observed just once. The ten largest clonotypes hold 6% to 6.5% of the sample.

The sequence was obtained from a woman aged 25 to 39 with COVID-19, enrolled during active disease. Material: peripheral blood. In this chain, TRBV7-9 is recombined with TRBJ2-5; D gene: possibly TRBD1, on 6 matching bases. The DNA sequence is given as TGTGCCAGCAGCTTAGCGGGACAAAGCCAAGAGACCCAGTACTTC. It translates to CASSLAGQSQETQYF.